The subject of this entry is one T cell receptor (beta chain). Its antigen remains unknown. This entry comes from a study of shared clonotypes between healthy human individuals. General study results and limits: What rarefaction showed was incomplete sorted-subset sequencing despite large depth.

Repertoires were generated with immunoSEQ multiplex PCR, while TCRdb's copy carries only in-frame clones and drops some. This sample has about 1.5 million clones, with 96% found just once. CDR3 length equals 13 residues. V was pared by 1 base and J by 8 bases, with 11 bases between. Germline V CDR1 and CDR2: LNHDA, SQIVND (reference sequence). Each of the donors was a healthy adult who was HIV-negative and had not had a recent acute infection or vaccination. This TCR was sampled from a man younger than 40 in good health. The sequencing sample was made of naive CD4+ T cells sorted from blood. Subset indicated: CD45RA+ positively selected. This chain joins TRBV19 and TRBJ1-2; D gene uncertain. In nucleotides, the CDR3 is TGTGCCAGTAGTATAGGAGGGATCGCGGGCTACACCTTC. It is translated as CASSIGGIAGYTF.